The rows below give T cell receptor beta chains drawn from one sample of a study of OX40 agonist ivuxolimab in advanced cancers. The repertoire was sequenced with immunoSEQ multiplex PCR; TCRdb's copy has only in-frame clones and lacks some. This table has 71,000 or so clones, around 81% appearing once. The sequences come from CD4+ or CD8+ T cells sorted from blood, collected in a trial of the OX40 agonist ivuxolimab. The origin of the receptors is an adult with an advanced solid tumor such as melanoma, head and neck, liver or kidney cancer. The CDR3 runs from the conserved cysteine through the conserved F or W. A D gene is named only where the DNA matches it firmly. A clone size is listed for some rows: how often the clone was seen (once, few, many), or a class if it is expanded.

TGTGCCAGCAGAACCGCGGGGGACAGCTATTCACCCCTCCACTTT	CASRTAGDSYSPLHF	.	TRBV6-5	TRBJ1-6	TRBD1
TGTGCCAGCAGCTGGGACTTGGTACAAGAGACCCAGTACTTC	CASSWDLVQETQYF	.	TRBV7-2	TRBJ2-5	.
TGTGCCAGCAGCCCAGGGACTAGCGGGGGCAATGAGCAGTTCTTC	CASSPGTSGGNEQFF	.	TRBV7-3	TRBJ2-1	TRBD2
TGTGCCAGCAGCCTCACCGACTATGGCTACACCTTC	CASSLTDYGYTF	.	TRBV7-9	TRBJ1-2	.
TGTGCCAGCACCCGGACTAGCGGCTCCTACAATGAGCAGTTCTTC	CASTRTSGSYNEQFF	.	TRBV5-6	TRBJ2-1	TRBD2
TGTGCCAGCAGCTTAGGGGTAGCGGAGGGCACCCAGTACTTC	CASSLGVAEGTQYF	.	TRBV11-2	TRBJ2-5	.
TGTGCCAGCAGCCAGGGGCAGGACTATGGCTACACCTTC	CASSQGQDYGYTF	few	TRBV7-9	TRBJ1-2	.
TGTGCCAGCAGCGGACCCGGGACTAGCGTCCACGAGCAGTACTTC	CASSGPGTSVHEQYF	.	TRBV5-4	TRBJ2-7	TRBD2
TGTGCCAGCAGCTCCAGTGTATCACTAGGCTACGAGCAGTACTTC	CASSSSVSLGYEQYF	.	TRBV28	TRBJ2-7	.
TGTGCCAGCAGTTACTTACAGGGAAGGAATGAAAAACTGTTTTTT	CASSYLQGRNEKLFF	.	TRBV6-5	TRBJ1-4	.
TGTGCCAGCAGTCAAAGGGTTAACACTGAAGCTTTCTTT	CASSQRVNTEAFF	.	TRBV6-8	TRBJ1-1	.
TGTGCCAGCAGTCTCCCGGGAGGGTACGAGCAGTTCTTC	CASSLPGGYEQFF	.	TRBV7-2	TRBJ2-1	TRBD2
TGTGCCTGGAGTGTAGGCCGGACTAGCGGGAGGGGAGATACGCAGTATTTT	CAWSVGRTSGRGDTQYF	.	TRBV30	TRBJ2-3	TRBD2
TGTGCCAGCAGCATGGGACTAGCGGGGTCTGGGGCCAACGTCCTGACTTTC	CASSMGLAGSGANVLTF	few	TRBV5-4	TRBJ2-6	TRBD2
TGTGCCAGCAGCTTGGGTTCCGCGGGAGGCTACGAGCAGTACTTC	CASSLGSAGGYEQYF	once	TRBV7-2	TRBJ2-7	TRBD2
TGTGCCAGCAGCTTTAGAATCTCCTTCCCCGGGGAGCTGTTTTTT	CASSFRISFPGELFF	.	TRBV12-1	TRBJ2-2	.
TGTGCCAGCACGAAGGGGAAGGACTCTTACGATCCTAACTATGGCTACACCTTC	CASTKGKDSYDPNYGYTF	once	TRBV25-1	TRBJ1-2	.
TGTGCCTGGAGCGAGGATGGGGATCAGCCCCAGCATTTT	CAWSEDGDQPQHF	many	TRBV30	TRBJ1-5	.
TGTGCCAGCAGAGAGACAGGGGGCGGCTATGGCTACACCTTC	CASRETGGGYGYTF	.	TRBV28	TRBJ1-2	TRBD1
TGCGCCAGCAGCCAAGATCCTGGGACAGGGGGTAATTCACCCCTCCACTTT	CASSQDPGTGGNSPLHF	.	TRBV4-1	TRBJ1-6	TRBD1
TGTGCCAGCAGTGCTTCCATGAACACTGAAGCTTTCTTT	CASSASMNTEAFF	.	TRBV2	TRBJ1-1	.
TGCGCCAGCAGCTTGGGGGACTTCGACACCGGGGAGCTGTTTTTT	CASSLGDFDTGELFF	.	TRBV5-1	TRBJ2-2	.
TGTGCCAGCAGTTCCCCACAGACCTACGAGCAGTACTTC	CASSSPQTYEQYF	.	TRBV27	TRBJ2-7	.
TGTGCCAGCAGGCGGGACTTTCCGAGCTCCTACAATGAGCAGTTCTTC	CASRRDFPSSYNEQFF	few	TRBV2	TRBJ2-1	.
TGTGCCAGCAGCGGGGGCGGGAAGGTTTACAATGAGCAGTTCTTC	CASSGGGKVYNEQFF	.	TRBV9	TRBJ2-1	.